This T cell receptor beta chain was captured in a study of blood T cell repertoires in COVID-19. About the study: Samples representing acute and convalescent COVID-19 were sourced from the United States, Italy and Spain. From T cells, B-cell-depleted T cells, or PBMCs came the material, which was cDNA or gDNA.

Libraries were prepared by immunoSEQ multiplex PCR; TCRdb keeps only in-frame clonotypes and omits some of them. This table holds roughly 230,000 clones, roughly 89% found once. CDR3 size: 18 residues. With V trimmed by 3 bases and J by 3 bases, 17 bases remained unmatched. CDR1 and CDR2 (germline): SGHNT, YYREEE (reference sequence). This TCR was sampled from a middle-aged woman who had recovered from COVID-19. The sequenced sample consisted of peripheral blood. The chain joins TRBV5-4 to TRBJ2-7, with TRBD1 matching 8 bases. In DNA, the CDR3 is TGTGCCAGCAGCTCGTGGCCCCCTCCGGGCAGGGGGCTCTACGAGCAGTACTTC. The encoded protein is CASSSWPPPGRGLYEQYF.